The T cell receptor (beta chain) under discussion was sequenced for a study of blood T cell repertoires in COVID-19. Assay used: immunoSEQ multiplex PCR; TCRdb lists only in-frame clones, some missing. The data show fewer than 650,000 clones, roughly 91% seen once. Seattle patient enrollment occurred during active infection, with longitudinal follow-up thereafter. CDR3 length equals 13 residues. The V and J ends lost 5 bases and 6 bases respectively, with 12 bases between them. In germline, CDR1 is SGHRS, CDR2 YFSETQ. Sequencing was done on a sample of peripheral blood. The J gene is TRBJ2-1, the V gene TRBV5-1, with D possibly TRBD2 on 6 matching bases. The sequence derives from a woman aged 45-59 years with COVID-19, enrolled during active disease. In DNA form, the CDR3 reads TGCGCCAGCAGTCTCCAGGGAGGCAATGAGCAGTTCTTC. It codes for CASSLQGGNEQFF.